This note documents a single T cell receptor (beta chain) sequence. The CDR3 loop spans 16 amino acids. V gave up 4 bases and J gave up 0 bases; unmatched junction bases: 6. Germline CDR1 and CDR2: SGHNT and YYREEE (reference sequence). This entry belongs to a study of blood T cell repertoires in COVID-19. Study overall: Italy, Spain and the United States were the sources of the convalescent and acute COVID-19 samples. PBMCs, B-cell-depleted T cells, or T cells provided the cDNA or gDNA that made up the material.

Enrollment of patients from Seattle took place during active infection, with longitudinal follow-up. In the source study's methods: The authors estimated nucleated cell counts from reference gene primer amplification. Only in-frame clones appear in the TCRdb table, and some are missing; sequencing was by immunoSEQ multiplex PCR. V and J calls and clone size follow that table, whereas D and trimming were derived from the DNA. The repertoire has roughly 410,000 clones, approximately 89% of them found once; the top ten carry about 1.6%. This TCR was sampled from a middle-aged woman with COVID-19, enrolled during active disease. Sequencing was performed on peripheral blood. The chain uses TRBV5-4 and TRBJ1-2; 10 bases align to TRBD1. The CDR3 coding sequence is TGTGCCAGCAGCCCGGGACAGGGGAACGCTAACTATGGCTACACCTTC. Its translation: CASSPGQGNANYGYTF.